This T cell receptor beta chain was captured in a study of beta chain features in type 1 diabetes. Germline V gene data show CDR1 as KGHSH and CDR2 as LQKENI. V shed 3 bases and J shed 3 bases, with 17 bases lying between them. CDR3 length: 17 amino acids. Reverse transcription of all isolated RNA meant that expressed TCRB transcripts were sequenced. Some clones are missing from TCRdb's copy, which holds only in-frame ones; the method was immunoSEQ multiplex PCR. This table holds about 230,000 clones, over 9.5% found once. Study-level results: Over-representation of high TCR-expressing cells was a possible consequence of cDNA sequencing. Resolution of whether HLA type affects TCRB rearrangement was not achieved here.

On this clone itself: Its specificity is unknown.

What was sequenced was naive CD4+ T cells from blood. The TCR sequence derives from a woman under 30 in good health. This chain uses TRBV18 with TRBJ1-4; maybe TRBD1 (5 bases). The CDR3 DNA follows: TGTGCCAGCTCACCCCTCGGGGGTTCAGTATCTAATGAAAAACTGTTTTTT. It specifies CASSPLGGSVSNEKLFF.